This is a list of T cell receptor beta chains from one sample in a study of blood T cells in healthy people across ages. TCRdb re-called the 5' RACE reads through MiXCR, storing one row per CDR3 protein. The sample has roughly 700,000 distinct CDR3 sequences; less than 40% are singletons. The sample consisted of blood. These TCRs come from a woman of 80 years or more in good health. Both conserved end residues are part of each CDR3. The order of the fields is D gene, V gene, J gene, clone size, CDR3 DNA, CDR3 protein. D genes are given only for firm matches. Expanded clones are given a class, and other clones once, few, many or no size at all.

>TRBD2|TRBV6-2/TRBV6-3|TRBJ2-3|.
TGTGCCAGCAGTTACTCGACTTCTCTAGCGGATCGCACAGATACGCAGTATTTT
CASSYSTSLADRTDTQYF
>.|TRBV20-1|TRBJ1-1|few
TGCAGTGCTAGCCGACAGGCCCCCCCTGACGCTTTCTTT
CSASRQAPPDAFF
>.|TRBV11-2|TRBJ1-1|.
TGTGCCAGCAGCCCCCCGACGCTCGGGGGGACTGAAGCTTTCTTT
CASSPPTLGGTEAFF
>.|TRBV7-9|TRBJ2-7|many
TGTGCCAGCAGGCCCACAGGGAACTACGAGCAGTACTTC
CASRPTGNYEQYF
>.|TRBV7-2|TRBJ2-5|many
TGTGCCAGCAGCTTAAGACCGTCTAGCGCCCATGCCCCTGAAGAGACCCAGTACTTC
CASSLRPSSAHAPEETQYF
>TRBD2|TRBV15|TRBJ2-1|.
TGTGCCACCAGCATCCAGCGGGGGGGCCGTGAGCAGTTCTTC
CATSIQRGGREQFF
>TRBD1|TRBV20-1|TRBJ1-2|.
TGCAGTGCTGGTGGGACAGGGGTGGAAGGCTACACCTTC
CSAGGTGVEGYTF
>TRBD2|TRBV13|TRBJ2-1|many
TGTGCCAGCAGCCGTGGCGGGGGGGCCGACAATGAGCAGTTCTTC
CASSRGGGADNEQFF
>TRBD1|TRBV29-1|TRBJ2-7|many
TGCAGCGTTGAAGGGGACAGGGCGACCGAGCAGTACTTC
CSVEGDRATEQYF
>.|TRBV28|TRBJ1-2|.
TGTGCCAGCAGCTGGGACCGGGTAGACTATGGCTACACCTTC
CASSWDRVDYGYTF
>.|TRBV5-1|TRBJ2-3|.
TGCGCCAGCAGCCTCATGGGGACTTTCACAGATACGCAGTATTTT
CASSLMGTFTDTQYF
>.|TRBV6-6|TRBJ1-5|.
TGTGCCAGCAGTTTGGGGCCCCCAGGGAATCAGCCCCAGCATTTT
CASSLGPPGNQPQHF
>TRBD1|TRBV6-1|TRBJ1-2|.
TGTGCCAGCAGTGAATCGGGACAGCGATCGGGCTACACCTTC
CASSESGQRSGYTF
>TRBD2|TRBV20-1|TRBJ2-5|.
TGCAGTGCTAAGGCGGGAGGGAATCAAGAGACCCAGTACTTC
CSAKAGGNQETQYF
>TRBD1|TRBV7-2|TRBJ1-2|many
TGTGCCAGCAGCTTGGGACAGGGGCTTGGCTACACCTTC
CASSLGQGLGYTF
>TRBD1|TRBV12-3/TRBV12-4|TRBJ1-2|many
TGTGCCAGCAGTTTAGCGCTAAGGGACAGCTATGGCTACACCTTC
CASSLALRDSYGYTF
>.|TRBV10-3|TRBJ2-7|many
TGTGCCAGCAAGTGGACAGGAGGGTCCTACGAGCAGTACTTC
CASKWTGGSYEQYF
>.|TRBV4-2|TRBJ2-7|many
TGTGCCAGCAGCCAAGAAGGAAACAGCTTCGGAACCTACGAGCAGTACTTC
CASSQEGNSFGTYEQYF
>TRBD1|TRBV4-2|TRBJ1-6|.
TGTGCCAGCAGCCCCTCCGACAGGGACTATAATTCACCCCTCCACTTT
CASSPSDRDYNSPLHF
>.|TRBV7-2|TRBJ2-7|.
TGTGCCAGCACCAATCAATACGAGCAGTACTTC
CASTNQYEQYF
>.|TRBV7-6|TRBJ2-5|many
TGTGCCAGCAGCGCCAGTCAGGGGCGCCAAGAGACCCAGTACTTC
CASSASQGRQETQYF
>TRBD2|TRBV7-3|TRBJ2-3|many
TGTGCCAGCAGCTTAACTCCTAGCGGGGGCCCAGATACGCAGTATTTT
CASSLTPSGGPDTQYF
>.|TRBV20-1|TRBJ2-5|.
TGCAGTGCTAGGGGGCGCGAGGGCAGTCAAGAGACCCAGTACTTC
CSARGREGSQETQYF
>.|TRBV10-3|TRBJ1-4|.
TGTGCCATCAGTGAGATCAGTACTAATGAAAGACTGTTTTTT
CAISEISTNERLFF
>.|TRBV12-3/TRBV12-4|TRBJ1-3|few
TGTGCCAGCAGTTCCCGACGACGAGAGAACACCATATATTTT
CASSSRRRENTIYF
>.|TRBV29-1|TRBJ2-1|.
TGCAGCGCTGGACACCACAATGAGCAGTTCTTC
CSAGHHNEQFF
>TRBD1|TRBV5-1|TRBJ1-6|.
TGCGCCAGCAGCTTGAAGGGACAGGGAGGTTCACCCCTCCACTTT
CASSLKGQGGSPLHF
>.|TRBV12-3/TRBV12-4|TRBJ1-1|many
TGTGCCAGCAGCCCGGGGGCAGGGAACACTGAAGCTTTCTTT
CASSPGAGNTEAFF
>.|TRBV4-2|TRBJ1-2|many
TGTGCCAGCAACCAATCTCGGGACCAGGGACCTAACTATGGCTACACCTTC
CASNQSRDQGPNYGYTF
>.|TRBV7-8|TRBJ1-2|many
TGTGCCAGCAGCTTAGGACATTCTAACTATGGCTACACCTTC
CASSLGHSNYGYTF
>TRBD2|TRBV20-1|TRBJ2-2|.
TGCAGTGCTAGTGGTAGCGGGGCTACCGGGGAGCTGTTTTTT
CSASGSGATGELFF
>TRBD1|TRBV7-7|TRBJ2-5|few
TGCGCTAGCAGCTCAGGACAGGGGAGTCAAGAGACCCAGTACTTC
CASSSGQGSQETQYF
>TRBD2|TRBV4-2|TRBJ2-5|many
TGTGCCAGCAGCCAAGAGGGGCGGGGGGGCCTAAAGACCCAGTACTTC
CASSQEGRGGLKTQYF
>TRBD2|TRBV20-1|TRBJ2-1|.
TGCAGTGCTCCCGGACTAGCGGGATTTGGTGAGCAGTTCTTC
CSAPGLAGFGEQFF
>.|TRBV12-3/TRBV12-4|TRBJ2-2|few
TGTGCCAGCAGACAAACTACAGGGCGCACCGGGGAGCTGTTTTTT
CASRQTTGRTGELFF
>.|TRBV6-5|TRBJ2-1|many
TGTGCCAGCAGTTACTCCGCCGGAGTAGGCCATGAGCAGTTCTTC
CASSYSAGVGHEQFF